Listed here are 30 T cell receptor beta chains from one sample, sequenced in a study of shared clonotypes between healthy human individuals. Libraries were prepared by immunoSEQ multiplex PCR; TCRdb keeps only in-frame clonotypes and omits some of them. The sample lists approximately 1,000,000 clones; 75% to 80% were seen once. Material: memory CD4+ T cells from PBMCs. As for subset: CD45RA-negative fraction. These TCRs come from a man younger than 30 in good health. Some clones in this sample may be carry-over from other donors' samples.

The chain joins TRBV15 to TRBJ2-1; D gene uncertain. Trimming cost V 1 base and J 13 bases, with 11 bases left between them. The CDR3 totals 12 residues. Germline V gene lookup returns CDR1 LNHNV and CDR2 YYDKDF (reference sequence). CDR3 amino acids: CATSRGSGPQFF. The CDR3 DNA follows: TGTGCCACCAGCAGAGGCTCGGGCCCCCAGTTCTTC.

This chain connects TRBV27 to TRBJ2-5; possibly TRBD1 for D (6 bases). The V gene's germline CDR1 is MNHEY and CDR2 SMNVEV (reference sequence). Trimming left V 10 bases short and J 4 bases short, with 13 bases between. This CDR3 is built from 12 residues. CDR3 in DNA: TGTGCCAACCTTAAAGGGGGAGAGACCCAGTACTTC. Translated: CANLKGGETQYF.

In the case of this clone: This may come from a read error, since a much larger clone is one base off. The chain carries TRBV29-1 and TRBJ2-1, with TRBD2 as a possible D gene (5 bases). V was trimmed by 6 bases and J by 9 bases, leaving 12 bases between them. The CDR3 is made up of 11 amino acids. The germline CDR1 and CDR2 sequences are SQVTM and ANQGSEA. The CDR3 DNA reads TGCAGCGTGATACAGAGGGCTGAGCAGTTCTTC. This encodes CSVIQRAEQFF.

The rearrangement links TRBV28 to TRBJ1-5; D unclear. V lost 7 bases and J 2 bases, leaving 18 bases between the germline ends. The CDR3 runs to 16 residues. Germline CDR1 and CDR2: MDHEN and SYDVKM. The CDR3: CASTRGIWGGNQPQHF. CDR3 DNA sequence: TGTGCCAGCACCCGCGGGATATGGGGTGGCAATCAGCCCCAGCATTTT.

The CDR3 bases are TGTGCCAGCAGGAACGGACCTCTGGGGGAGACCCAGTACTTC. Protein: CASRNGPLGETQYF. The chain uses TRBV6-5 and TRBJ2-5; D remains ambiguous. The length of the CDR3 is 14 residues. V shed 6 bases and J shed 5 bases, with 16 bases lying between them. Germline V gene sequence: CDR1 MNHEY, CDR2 SVGAGI.

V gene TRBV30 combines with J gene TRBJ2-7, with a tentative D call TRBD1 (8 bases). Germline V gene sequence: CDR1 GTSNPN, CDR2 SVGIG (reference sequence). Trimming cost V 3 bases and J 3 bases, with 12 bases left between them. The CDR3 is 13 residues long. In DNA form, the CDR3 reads TGTGCCTGGAGCCACAGGGGGGGCTACGAGCAGTACTTC. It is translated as CAWSHRGGYEQYF.

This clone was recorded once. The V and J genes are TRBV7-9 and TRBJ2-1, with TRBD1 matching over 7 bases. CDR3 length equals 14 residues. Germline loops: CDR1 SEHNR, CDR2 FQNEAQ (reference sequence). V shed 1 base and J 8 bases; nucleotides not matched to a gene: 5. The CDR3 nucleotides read TGTGCCAGCAGCTTAGTGTTAGGGGGCGATGAGCAGTTCTTC. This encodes CASSLVLGGDEQFF.

CDR3 in DNA: TGCGCCAGCAGCACACCCACCGGGGAGCTGTTTTTT. Its translation is CASSTPTGELFF. This chain links TRBV5-1 with TRBJ2-2; D not certain. Trimming left V 4 bases short and J 4 bases short, with 5 bases between. Germline V lookup: CDR1 SGHRS, CDR2 YFSETQ. This CDR3 has 12 residues.

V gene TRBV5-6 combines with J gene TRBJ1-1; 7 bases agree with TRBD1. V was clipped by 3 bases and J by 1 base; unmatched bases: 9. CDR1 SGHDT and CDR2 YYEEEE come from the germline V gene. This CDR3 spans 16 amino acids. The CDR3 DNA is TGTGCCAGCAGCTCCTATAAAACAGGGGCGAACACTGAAGCTTTCTTT. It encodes CASSSYKTGANTEAFF.

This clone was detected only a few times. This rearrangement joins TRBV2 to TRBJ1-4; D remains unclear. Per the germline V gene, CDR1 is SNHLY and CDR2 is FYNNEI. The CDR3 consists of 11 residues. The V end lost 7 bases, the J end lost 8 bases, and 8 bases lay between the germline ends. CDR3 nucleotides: TGTGCCAGCACCGGAAGGGAAAAACTGTTTTTT. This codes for CASTGREKLFF.

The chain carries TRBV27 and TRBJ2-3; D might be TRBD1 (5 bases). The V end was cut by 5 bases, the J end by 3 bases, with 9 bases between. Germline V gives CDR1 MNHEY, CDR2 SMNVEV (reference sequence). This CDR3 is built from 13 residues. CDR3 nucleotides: TGTGCCAGCAGTACAGCAGGGACAGATACGCAGTATTTT. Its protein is CASSTAGTDTQYF.

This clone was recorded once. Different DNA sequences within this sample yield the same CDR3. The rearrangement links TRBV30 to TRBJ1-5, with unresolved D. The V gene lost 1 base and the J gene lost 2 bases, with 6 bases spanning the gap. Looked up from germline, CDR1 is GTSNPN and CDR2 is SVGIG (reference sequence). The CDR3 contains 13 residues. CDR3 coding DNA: TGTGCCTGGAGTGACAGTCGCAATCAGCCCCAGCATTTT. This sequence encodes CAWSDSRNQPQHF.

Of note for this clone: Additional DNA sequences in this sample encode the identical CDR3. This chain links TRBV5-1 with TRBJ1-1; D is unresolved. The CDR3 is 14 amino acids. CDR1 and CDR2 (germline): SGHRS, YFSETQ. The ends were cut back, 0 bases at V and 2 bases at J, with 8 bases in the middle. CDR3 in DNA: TGCGCCAGCAGCTTGGGAGGCCCTAACACTGAAGCTTTCTTT. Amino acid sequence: CASSLGGPNTEAFF.

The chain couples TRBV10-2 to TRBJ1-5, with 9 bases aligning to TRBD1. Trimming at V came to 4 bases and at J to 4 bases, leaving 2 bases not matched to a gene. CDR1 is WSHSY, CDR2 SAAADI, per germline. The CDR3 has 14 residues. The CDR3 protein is CASSVTGGNQPQHF. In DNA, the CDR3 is TGCGCCAGCAGTGTGACAGGGGGTAATCAGCCCCAGCATTTT.

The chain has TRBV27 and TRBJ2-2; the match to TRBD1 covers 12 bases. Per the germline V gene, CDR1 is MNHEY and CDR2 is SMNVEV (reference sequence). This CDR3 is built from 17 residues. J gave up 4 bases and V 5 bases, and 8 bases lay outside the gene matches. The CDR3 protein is CASSARDRGRGTGELFF. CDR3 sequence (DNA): TGTGCCAGCAGTGCCCGGGACAGGGGGCGTGGCACCGGGGAGCTGTTTTTT.

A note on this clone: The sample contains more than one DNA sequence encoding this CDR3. The CDR3 nucleotides read TGCGCCAGCAGCTTGGAAGGGGGCAACTATGGCTACACCTTC. Its protein is CASSLEGGNYGYTF. The chain joins TRBV5-1 to TRBJ1-2; 7 bases fit TRBD1. The CDR3 has 14 residues. CDR1 SGHRS and CDR2 YFSETQ come from the germline V gene. V gave up 0 bases and J gave up 2 bases; unmatched junction bases: 1.

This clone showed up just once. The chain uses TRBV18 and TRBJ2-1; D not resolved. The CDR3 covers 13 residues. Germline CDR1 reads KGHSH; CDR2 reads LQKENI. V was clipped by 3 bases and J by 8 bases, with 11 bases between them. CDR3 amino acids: CASSPIQTDEQFF. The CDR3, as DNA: TGTGCCAGCTCACCCATACAGACCGATGAGCAGTTCTTC. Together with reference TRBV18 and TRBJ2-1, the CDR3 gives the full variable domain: NAGVMQNPRHLVRRRGQEARLRCSPMKGHSHVYWYRQLPEEGLKFMVYLQKENIIDESGMPKERFSAEFPKEGPSILRIQQVVRGDSAAYFCASSPIQTDEQFFGPGTRLTVL.

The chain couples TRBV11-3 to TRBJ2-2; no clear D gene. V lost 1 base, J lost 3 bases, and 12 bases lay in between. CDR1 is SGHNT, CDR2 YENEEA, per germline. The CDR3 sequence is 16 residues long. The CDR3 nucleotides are TGTGCCAGCAGCTTAGGAGGTTTCCTTGACACCGGGGAGCTGTTTTTT. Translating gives CASSLGGFLDTGELFF.

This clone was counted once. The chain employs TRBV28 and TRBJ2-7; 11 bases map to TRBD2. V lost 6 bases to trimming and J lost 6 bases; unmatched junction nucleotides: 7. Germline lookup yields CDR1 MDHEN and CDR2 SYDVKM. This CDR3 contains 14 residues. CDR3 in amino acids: CASSRLAGTGEQYF. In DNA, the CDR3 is TGTGCCAGCAGCCGACTAGCGGGAACTGGCGAGCAGTACTTC.

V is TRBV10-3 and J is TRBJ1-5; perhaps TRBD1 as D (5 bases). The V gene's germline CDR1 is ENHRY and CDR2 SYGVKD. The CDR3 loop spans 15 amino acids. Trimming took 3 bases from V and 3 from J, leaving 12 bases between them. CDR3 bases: TGTGCCATCAGTGAAGGGCAGGGCCTCAATCAGCCCCAGCATTTT. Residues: CAISEGQGLNQPQHF.

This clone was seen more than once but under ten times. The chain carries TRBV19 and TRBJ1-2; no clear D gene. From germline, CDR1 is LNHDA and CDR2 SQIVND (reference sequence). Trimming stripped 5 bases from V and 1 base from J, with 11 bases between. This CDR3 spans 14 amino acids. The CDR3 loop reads CASSVWRGNYGYTF. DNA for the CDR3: TGTGCCAGTAGTGTTTGGCGGGGTAACTATGGCTACACCTTC.

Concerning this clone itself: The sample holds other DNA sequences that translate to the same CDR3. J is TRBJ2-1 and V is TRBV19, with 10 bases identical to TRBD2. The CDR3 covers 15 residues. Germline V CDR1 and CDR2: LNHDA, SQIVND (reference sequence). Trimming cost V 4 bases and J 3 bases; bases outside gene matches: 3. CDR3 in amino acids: CASSTSGSSYNEQFF. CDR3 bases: TGTGCCAGTAGTACTAGCGGGAGTAGCTACAATGAGCAGTTCTTC.

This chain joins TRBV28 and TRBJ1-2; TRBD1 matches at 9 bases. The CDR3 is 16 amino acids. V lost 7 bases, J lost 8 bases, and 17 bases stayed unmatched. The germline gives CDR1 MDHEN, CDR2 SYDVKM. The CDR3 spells CASILSVPGQGFGYTF. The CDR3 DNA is TGTGCCAGCATCCTGTCGGTCCCGGGACAGGGTTTCGGCTACACCTTC.

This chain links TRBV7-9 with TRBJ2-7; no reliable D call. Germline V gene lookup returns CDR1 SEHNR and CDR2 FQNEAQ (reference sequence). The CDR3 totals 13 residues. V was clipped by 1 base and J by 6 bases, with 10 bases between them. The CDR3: CASSLGPPGEQYF. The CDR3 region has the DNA TGTGCCAGCAGCTTAGGCCCACCGGGCGAGCAGTACTTC.

CDR3: CASSLVGDYGYTF. CDR3 in DNA: TGTGCCAGCAGCTTAGTAGGGGACTATGGCTACACCTTC. The chain is built from TRBV7-9 and TRBJ1-2, with a possible D match to TRBD1 (5 bases). This CDR3 contains 13 residues. Germline V lookup: CDR1 SEHNR, CDR2 FQNEAQ (reference sequence). V was cut by 1 base and J by 3 bases, with 6 bases left in between.

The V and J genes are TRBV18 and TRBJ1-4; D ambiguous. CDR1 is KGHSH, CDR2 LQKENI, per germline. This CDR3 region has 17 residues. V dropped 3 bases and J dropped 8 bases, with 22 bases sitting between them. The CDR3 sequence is CASSPILLTSGGEKLFF. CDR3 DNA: TGTGCCAGCTCACCCATCCTCTTGACAAGCGGAGGAGAAAAACTGTTTTTT.

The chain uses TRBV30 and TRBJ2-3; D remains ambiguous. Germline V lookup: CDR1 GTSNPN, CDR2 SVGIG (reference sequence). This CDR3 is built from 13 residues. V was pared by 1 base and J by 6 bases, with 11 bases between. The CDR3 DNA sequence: TGTGCCTGGAGTGCCGATTTTGGGGATACGCAGTATTTT. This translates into CAWSADFGDTQYF. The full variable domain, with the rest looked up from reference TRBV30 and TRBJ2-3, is SQTIHQWPATLVQPVGSPLSLECTVEGTSNPNLYWYRQAAGRGLQLLFYSVGIGQISSEVPQNLSASRPQDRQFILSSKKLLLSDSGFYLCAWSADFGDTQYFGPGTRLTVL.

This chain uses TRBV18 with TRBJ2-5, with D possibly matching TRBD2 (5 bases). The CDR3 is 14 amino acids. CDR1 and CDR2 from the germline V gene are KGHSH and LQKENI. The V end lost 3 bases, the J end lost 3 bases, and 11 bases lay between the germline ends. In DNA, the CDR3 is TGTGCCAGCTCACCTCGGGGTGGGGAAGAGACCCAGTACTTC. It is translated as CASSPRGGEETQYF.

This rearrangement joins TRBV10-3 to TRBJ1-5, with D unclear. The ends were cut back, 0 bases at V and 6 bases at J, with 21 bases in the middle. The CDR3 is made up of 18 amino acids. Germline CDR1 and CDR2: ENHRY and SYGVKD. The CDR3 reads CAISESIGELGFGQPQHF. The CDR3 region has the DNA TGTGCCATCAGTGAGTCCATTGGGGAGCTGGGGTTTGGTCAGCCCCAGCATTTT.

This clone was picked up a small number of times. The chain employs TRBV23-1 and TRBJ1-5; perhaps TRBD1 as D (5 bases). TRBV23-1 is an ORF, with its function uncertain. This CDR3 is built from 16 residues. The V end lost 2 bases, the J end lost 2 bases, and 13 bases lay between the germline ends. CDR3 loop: CASSQPNRGGNQPQHF. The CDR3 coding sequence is TGCGCCAGCAGTCAACCTAACCGGGGGGGCAATCAGCCCCAGCATTTT.